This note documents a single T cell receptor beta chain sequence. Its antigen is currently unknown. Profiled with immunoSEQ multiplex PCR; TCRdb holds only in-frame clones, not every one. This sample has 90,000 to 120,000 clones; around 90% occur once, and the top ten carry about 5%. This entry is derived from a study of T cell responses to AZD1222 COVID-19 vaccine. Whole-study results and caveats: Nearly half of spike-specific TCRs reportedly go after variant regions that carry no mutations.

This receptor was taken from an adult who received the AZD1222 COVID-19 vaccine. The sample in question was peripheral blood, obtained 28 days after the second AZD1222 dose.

CDR3 in DNA: TGTGCCAGCAGTGCTCCCCCCGGAGGGGGAAGCACAGATACGCAGTATTTT. This gives the protein CASSAPPGGGSTDTQYF. The gene calls are TRBV2 and TRBJ2-3; perhaps D is TRBD1 or TRBD2 (6 bases each). CDR3 length: 17 amino acids. Germline-derived CDR1 and CDR2 are SNHLY and FYNNEI. V lost 4 bases, J lost 0 bases, and 17 bases lay in between.